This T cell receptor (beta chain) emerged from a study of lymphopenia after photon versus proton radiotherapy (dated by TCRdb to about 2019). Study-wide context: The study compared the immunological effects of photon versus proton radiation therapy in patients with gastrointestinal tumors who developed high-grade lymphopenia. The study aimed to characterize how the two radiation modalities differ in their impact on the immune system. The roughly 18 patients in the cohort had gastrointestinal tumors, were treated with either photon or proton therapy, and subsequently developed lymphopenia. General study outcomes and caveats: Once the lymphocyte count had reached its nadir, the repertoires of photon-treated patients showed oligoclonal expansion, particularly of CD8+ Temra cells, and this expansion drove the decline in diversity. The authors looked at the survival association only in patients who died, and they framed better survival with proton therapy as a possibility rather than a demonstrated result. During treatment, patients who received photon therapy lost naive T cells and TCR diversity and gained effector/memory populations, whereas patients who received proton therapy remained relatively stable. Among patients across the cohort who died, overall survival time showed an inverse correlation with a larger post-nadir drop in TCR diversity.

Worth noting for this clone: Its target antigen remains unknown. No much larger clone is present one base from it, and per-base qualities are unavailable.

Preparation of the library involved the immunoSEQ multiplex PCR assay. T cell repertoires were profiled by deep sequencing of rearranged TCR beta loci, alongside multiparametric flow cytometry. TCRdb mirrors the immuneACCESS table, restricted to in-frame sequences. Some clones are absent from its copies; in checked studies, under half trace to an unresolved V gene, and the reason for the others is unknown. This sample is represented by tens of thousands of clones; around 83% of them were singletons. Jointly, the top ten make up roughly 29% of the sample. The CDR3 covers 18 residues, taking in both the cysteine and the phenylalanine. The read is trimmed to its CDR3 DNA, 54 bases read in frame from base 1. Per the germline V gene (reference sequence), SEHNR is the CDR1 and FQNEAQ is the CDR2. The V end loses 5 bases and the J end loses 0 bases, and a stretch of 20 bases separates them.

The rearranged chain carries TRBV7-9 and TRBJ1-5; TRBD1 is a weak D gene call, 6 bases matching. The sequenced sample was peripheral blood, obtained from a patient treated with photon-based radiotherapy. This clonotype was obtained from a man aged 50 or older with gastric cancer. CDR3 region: CASSPRDTLTYSNQPQHF. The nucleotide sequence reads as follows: TGTGCCAGCAGCCCCCGGGACACCCTAACTTATAGCAATCAGCCCCAGCATTTT.